This paragraph covers one T cell receptor (beta chain) sequence. RNA in amounts of roughly 0.5 to 1 ug was reverse transcribed with random hexamers. One entry per CDR3 protein results from TCRdb running MiXCR on the immunoSEQ multiplex PCR reads. The sample shows more than 95,000 distinct CDR3 sequences, around 95% of them seen only once. The data stem from a study of CD8 T cells in Susac syndrome. The V gene lost 0 bases and the J gene lost 3 bases, with 9 bases spanning the gap. The germline V gene has CDR1 SGHDT and CDR2 YYEEEE. The CDR3 extends over 15 amino acids. This clonotype was sampled from a human donor in good health. The chain combines TRBV5-6 with TRBJ1-4; D call uncertain. The sequencing sample was made of CD4+ T cells from PBMCs. For the CDR3, the DNA is TGTGCCAGCAGCTTGGCCCCTGGGGCTAATGAAAAACTGTTTTTT. Translation: CASSLAPGANEKLFF.